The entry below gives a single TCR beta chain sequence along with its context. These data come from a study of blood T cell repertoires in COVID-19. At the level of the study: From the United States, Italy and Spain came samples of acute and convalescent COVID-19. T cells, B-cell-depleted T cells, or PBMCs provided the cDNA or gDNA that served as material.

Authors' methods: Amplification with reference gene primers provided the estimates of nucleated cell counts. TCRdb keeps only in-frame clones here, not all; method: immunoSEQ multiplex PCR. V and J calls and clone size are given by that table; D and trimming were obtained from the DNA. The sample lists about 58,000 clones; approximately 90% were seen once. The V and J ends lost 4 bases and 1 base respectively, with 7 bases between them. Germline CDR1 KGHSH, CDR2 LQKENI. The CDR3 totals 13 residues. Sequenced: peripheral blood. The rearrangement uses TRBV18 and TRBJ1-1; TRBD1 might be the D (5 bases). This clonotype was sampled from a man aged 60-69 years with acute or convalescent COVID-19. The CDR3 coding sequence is TGTGCCAGCTCACTAACAGGGAACACTGAAGCTTTCTTT. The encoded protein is CASSLTGNTEAFF.